Below, one T cell receptor beta chain is given with its context. The antigen remains undetermined. Donors counted as nominally healthy when sampled, yet unrecorded immune exposures were likely. The PCR employed 60 Vbeta primers together with 13 Jbeta primers. Method: immunoSEQ multiplex PCR; TCRdb's copy keeps in-frame clones and lacks some. Found here are 90,000 or so clones, about four fifths of them singletons; the top ten hold about 3.7%. The sample belongs to a study of cytomegalovirus exposure and HLA in healthy donors. Study-wide results and caveats: Fewer N-insertions (relative to the approximately 670-donor mean) were reportedly seen in an Asian-associated ancestry cluster in a later analysis. Some TCR beta chains (164 of them) were listed as cytomegalovirus-associated.

Sequencing used PBMCs. This TCR came from a man aged 30 to 45 in good health and CMV-seropositive.

CDR3: CASSQVPPAQYF. CDR3 nucleotides: TGTGCCAGCAGCCAAGTCCCCCCAGCGCAGTATTTT. V is TRBV14 and J is TRBJ2-3, with D hard to call. V shed 1 base and J shed 10 bases, with 9 bases lying between them. This CDR3 region has 12 residues. Germline V gives CDR1 SGHDN, CDR2 FVKESK.